This T cell receptor (beta chain) was identified during a study of vaccination effects on CD4 cells after COVID-19. Study-level background: A median of 72 days separated the second dose and sampling.

This clone turned up a few times. The antigen is not known. This CDR3 comprises 13 residues. V lost 4 bases to trimming and J lost 2 bases, with 9 bases between them. In germline, CDR1 is KGHSH, CDR2 LQKENI. Clones were sequenced by immunoSEQ multiplex PCR, and TCRdb holds only the in-frame ones, with some missing. The repertoire has almost 15,000 clones, about 74% of them found once; the top ten carry just under 25%. Antigen-specific CD4+ T cells were expanded with viral peptide pools in the ViraFEST assay before sequencing. Cultured cells yielded isolated CD4+ T cells after around 9 days. SARS-CoV-2 infection was confirmed by PCR in the person between March and December 2020. Each person got two doses of an mRNA SARS-CoV-2 vaccine, BNT162b2 or mRNA-1273.

V gene TRBV18 combines with J gene TRBJ2-7, with no clear D. The sequence came from a human donor who had a prior SARS-CoV-2 infection. This specimen was CD4+ T cells from PBMCs cultured with HCoV-NL63 spike peptides, taken after COVID-19 vaccination. The chain's CDR3 is CASSQTRTYEQYF. CDR3 in DNA: TGTGCCAGCTCACAAACAAGGACCTACGAGCAGTACTTC.